This is a list of T cell receptor beta chains from one sample in a study of blood T cell repertoires in COVID-19. The table came from immunoSEQ multiplex PCR; TCRdb's copy has only in-frame clones and leaves some out. The sample carries around 300,000 clones, 80% to 90% recorded once. The sequenced material came from peripheral blood. These receptor sequences come from a woman in her 70s with COVID-19, enrolled during active disease. The CDR3 runs from the conserved cysteine through the conserved F or W. Each record gives: J gene, clone size, D gene, V gene, CDR3 DNA, CDR3 protein. D genes are given only for firm matches. Rows may omit the clone size; those that give it use once, few, many or a size class.

j_gene: TRBJ1-3
abundance: NA
d_gene: TRBD1
v_gene: TRBV7-9
CDR3nt: TGTGCCAGCACTCAAGCGGACAGGGCGCCTGGAAACACCATATATTTT
CDR3aa: CASTQADRAPGNTIYF

j_gene: TRBJ2-5
abundance: once
d_gene: NA
v_gene: TRBV4-1
CDR3nt: TGCGCCAGCAGCCAGGGAGCCCAGCCGAGGGAGACCCAGTACTTC
CDR3aa: CASSQGAQPRETQYF

j_gene: TRBJ2-1
abundance: NA
d_gene: TRBD1
v_gene: TRBV27
CDR3nt: TGTGCCAGCAGTCCCACGACAGGGGTCCTTTTCAATGAGCAGTTCTTC
CDR3aa: CASSPTTGVLFNEQFF

j_gene: TRBJ1-2
abundance: NA
d_gene: TRBD1
v_gene: TRBV5-3
CDR3nt: TGTGCCAGAAGCTTGGGGACAGGGGGCAGTGATGGCTACACCTTC
CDR3aa: CARSLGTGGSDGYTF

j_gene: TRBJ2-2
abundance: NA
d_gene: TRBD1
v_gene: TRBV18
CDR3nt: TGTGCCAGCTCGTCCAGGGGGCAGAACACCGGGGAGCTGTTTTTT
CDR3aa: CASSSRGQNTGELFF

j_gene: TRBJ2-3
abundance: NA
d_gene: NA
v_gene: TRBV30
CDR3nt: TGTGCCTGGAGTGAGAATGGGGGCTGGACAGATACGCAGTATTTT
CDR3aa: CAWSENGGWTDTQYF

j_gene: TRBJ1-6
abundance: NA
d_gene: TRBD1
v_gene: TRBV3-1/TRBV3-2
CDR3nt: TGTGCCAGCAGCCAAGCCGCGGGACAGGGGAGTTCACCCCTCCACTTT
CDR3aa: CASSQAAGQGSSPLHF

j_gene: TRBJ1-2
abundance: NA
d_gene: NA
v_gene: TRBV10-3
CDR3nt: TGTGCCATCAGTACCCAGGGAACTTTCGATGGCTACACCTTC
CDR3aa: CAISTQGTFDGYTF

j_gene: TRBJ2-2
abundance: NA
d_gene: TRBD1
v_gene: TRBV5-6
CDR3nt: TGTGCCAGCAGCCTTCTGGGACAGGGGACACCCACCGGGGAGCTGTTTTTT
CDR3aa: CASSLLGQGTPTGELFF

j_gene: TRBJ1-5
abundance: NA
d_gene: NA
v_gene: TRBV4-1
CDR3nt: TGCGCCAGCAGCCAAGCTACTGCTCCCGGGGGGCCCCAGCATTTT
CDR3aa: CASSQATAPGGPQHF

j_gene: TRBJ1-2
abundance: once
d_gene: TRBD1
v_gene: TRBV28
CDR3nt: TGTGCCAGCAGTTTTTCAGGGGGCCGGGAGTATGGCTACACCTTC
CDR3aa: CASSFSGGREYGYTF

j_gene: TRBJ2-1
abundance: NA
d_gene: NA
v_gene: TRBV28
CDR3nt: TGTGCCAGCAGCTCCCGGGGGGCCCACAATGAGCAGTTCTTC
CDR3aa: CASSSRGAHNEQFF

j_gene: TRBJ1-5
abundance: once
d_gene: NA
v_gene: TRBV27
CDR3nt: TGTGCCAGCAGTCGGGATAGCAATCAGCCCCAGCATTTT
CDR3aa: CASSRDSNQPQHF

j_gene: TRBJ1-6
abundance: NA
d_gene: TRBD1
v_gene: TRBV2
CDR3nt: TGTGCCAGCAGTTCCGGGCAGGGGGCCAAATCACCCCTCCACTTT
CDR3aa: CASSSGQGAKSPLHF

j_gene: TRBJ2-1
abundance: NA
d_gene: TRBD1
v_gene: TRBV24-1
CDR3nt: TGTGCCACCAGTGGTCTGACAGGGGAGCCGAACAATGAGCAGTTCTTC
CDR3aa: CATSGLTGEPNNEQFF

j_gene: TRBJ2-7
abundance: NA
d_gene: TRBD1
v_gene: TRBV4-3
CDR3nt: TGCGCCAGCAGCCAAGGAGGGACAGACTCCTACGAGCAGTACTTC
CDR3aa: CASSQGGTDSYEQYF

j_gene: TRBJ2-3
abundance: NA
d_gene: TRBD2
v_gene: TRBV5-1
CDR3nt: TGCGCCAGCAGTTCAGGACTAGCGGGGTCGAATACGCAGTATTTT
CDR3aa: CASSSGLAGSNTQYF

j_gene: TRBJ2-3
abundance: once
d_gene: TRBD2
v_gene: TRBV2
CDR3nt: TGTGCCAGCAGTGTTTTAGCGGGGGGGGCAGATACGCAGTATTTT
CDR3aa: CASSVLAGGADTQYF

j_gene: TRBJ1-1
abundance: NA
d_gene: TRBD1
v_gene: TRBV5-1
CDR3nt: TGCGCCAGCAGCTTGGAGGTACAGGGGACTGAAGCTTTCTTT
CDR3aa: CASSLEVQGTEAFF

j_gene: TRBJ2-7
abundance: NA
d_gene: NA
v_gene: TRBV23-1
CDR3nt: TGCGCCAGCAGTCAAGTCAGGAATTACGAGCAGTACTTC
CDR3aa: CASSQVRNYEQYF

j_gene: TRBJ1-1
abundance: NA
d_gene: TRBD1
v_gene: TRBV28
CDR3nt: TGTGCCAGCGGGTTACCAGGGGGCCACATGAACACTGAAGCTTTCTTT
CDR3aa: CASGLPGGHMNTEAFF

j_gene: TRBJ2-3
abundance: NA
d_gene: TRBD2
v_gene: TRBV4-2
CDR3nt: TGTGCCAGCAGCCAAGGGTTATTCGGCGGGGGGGCAGATACGCAGTATTTT
CDR3aa: CASSQGLFGGGADTQYF

j_gene: TRBJ1-5
abundance: NA
d_gene: NA
v_gene: TRBV5-6
CDR3nt: TGTGCCAGCAGCTTGGCGGGGAACAATCAGCCCCAGCATTTT
CDR3aa: CASSLAGNNQPQHF

j_gene: TRBJ1-2
abundance: NA
d_gene: TRBD1
v_gene: TRBV5-1
CDR3nt: TGCGCCAGCTCGGACAGGGTCGGCTACACCTTC
CDR3aa: CASSDRVGYTF

j_gene: TRBJ2-2
abundance: NA
d_gene: TRBD2
v_gene: TRBV24-1
CDR3nt: TGTGCCACCAGTGATTTGCTTAGCGGGGGACCAAACACCGGGGAGCTGTTTTTT
CDR3aa: CATSDLLSGGPNTGELFF

j_gene: TRBJ2-3
abundance: once
d_gene: TRBD2
v_gene: TRBV27
CDR3nt: TGTGCCAGCAGACGACTAGCGGGGACCACAGATACGCAGTATTTT
CDR3aa: CASRRLAGTTDTQYF

j_gene: TRBJ2-7
abundance: few
d_gene: TRBD2
v_gene: TRBV15
CDR3nt: TGTGCCACCGGAATCGGGACTAGCGGATACGAGCAGTACTTC
CDR3aa: CATGIGTSGYEQYF

j_gene: TRBJ2-1
abundance: NA
d_gene: TRBD2
v_gene: TRBV5-4
CDR3nt: TGTGCCAGCACCCGGTTGGGCGGGGGGGCCCTTAGGTATGAGCAGTTCTTC
CDR3aa: CASTRLGGGALRYEQFF

j_gene: TRBJ2-3
abundance: NA
d_gene: NA
v_gene: TRBV5-1
CDR3nt: TGCGCCAGCAGCCTAGGACTGGGCGTCCCGGATACGCAGTATTTT
CDR3aa: CASSLGLGVPDTQYF

j_gene: TRBJ2-7
abundance: few
d_gene: TRBD2
v_gene: TRBV9
CDR3nt: TGTGCCAGCAGCCCCCCCGGGGGGGGAGCCTACGAGCAGTACTTC
CDR3aa: CASSPPGGGAYEQYF

j_gene: TRBJ2-7
abundance: few
d_gene: NA
v_gene: TRBV7-2
CDR3nt: TGTGCCAGCAGCTTAGATAGGGGGGGATCCTACGAGCAGTACTTC
CDR3aa: CASSLDRGGSYEQYF

j_gene: TRBJ2-7
abundance: once
d_gene: NA
v_gene: TRBV25-1
CDR3nt: TGTGCCAGCAGCCTCGGGACACGATACTACGAGCAGTACTTC
CDR3aa: CASSLGTRYYEQYF

j_gene: TRBJ2-3
abundance: NA
d_gene: TRBD2
v_gene: TRBV29-1
CDR3nt: TGCAGCGTTGTCGGGGGGGATGTAACAGATACGCAGTATTTT
CDR3aa: CSVVGGDVTDTQYF

j_gene: TRBJ1-2
abundance: NA
d_gene: NA
v_gene: TRBV9
CDR3nt: TGTGCCAGCAGCGTAGCCCCCCTCGAGGGCAACTATGGCTACACCTTC
CDR3aa: CASSVAPLEGNYGYTF

j_gene: TRBJ2-5
abundance: NA
d_gene: NA
v_gene: TRBV5-4
CDR3nt: TGTGCCAGCAGCTTGTCTAACAGGCAAGAGACCCAGTACTTC
CDR3aa: CASSLSNRQETQYF